Listed below are T cell receptor beta chains from one sample, sequenced in a study of blood T cell repertoires in COVID-19. Sequencing used immunoSEQ multiplex PCR; TCRdb keeps in-frame clones, though not all of them. This repertoire shows about 83,000 clones, 80% to 90% found once; its top ten account for around 40%. Sequencing was done on a sample of peripheral blood. These receptors were collected from a human donor in a cohort sampled during active COVID-19. The CDR3 runs from the conserved cysteine through the conserved F or W. D genes are given only for firm matches. Rows give clone size only sometimes, using once, few, many, or a class for an expanded clone.

d_call j_call clone_size v_call cdr3_aa cdr3_nt
TRBD1 TRBJ2-4 . TRBV28 CASRKGTVNIQYF TGTGCCAGCAGAAAAGGGACAGTAAACATTCAGTACTTC
. TRBJ2-1 . TRBV12-3/TRBV12-4 CASGIGEDEQFF TGTGCCAGCGGAATAGGGGAGGATGAGCAGTTCTTC
TRBD2 TRBJ2-3 . TRBV30 CAWSVKGRGGPHTQYF TGTGCCTGGAGTGTAAAGGGGCGGGGGGGCCCACATACGCAGTATTTT
. TRBJ2-7 . TRBV5-1 CASSLVASSYEQYF TGCGCCAGCAGCTTGGTTGCGAGCTCCTACGAGCAGTACTTC
. TRBJ2-3 once TRBV5-6 CASSLVGHATDTQYF TGTGCCAGCAGCTTGGTGGGACACGCTACAGATACGCAGTATTTT
TRBD1 TRBJ1-2 . TRBV5-1 CASSLQGGANYGYTF TGCGCCAGCAGCCTGCAGGGGGGCGCTAACTATGGCTACACCTTC
. TRBJ1-4 . TRBV7-2 CASSEGGSNEKLFF TGTGCCAGCAGCGAAGGGGGTTCTAATGAAAAACTGTTTTTT
TRBD1 TRBJ2-1 many TRBV19 CASRAGTGNDNEQFF TGTGCCAGTAGGGCCGGGACAGGCAACGACAATGAGCAGTTCTTC
TRBD2 TRBJ2-3 . TRBV18 CASSPQTSGATDTQYF TGTGCCAGCTCACCTCAGACTAGCGGGGCCACAGATACGCAGTATTTT
TRBD2 TRBJ2-2 once TRBV10-1 CASSDTSGWSTGELFF TGCGCCAGCAGTGATACTAGCGGGTGGAGCACCGGGGAGCTGTTTTTT
TRBD2 TRBJ2-3 . TRBV6-5 CASRSGLVTDTQYF TGTGCCAGCAGGTCGGGACTAGTCACAGATACGCAGTATTTT
. TRBJ1-3 . TRBV3-1/TRBV3-2 CASSQGRNPHSGNTIYF TGTGCCAGCAGCCAAGGCAGAAATCCTCACTCTGGAAACACCATATATTTT
TRBD1 TRBJ1-2 . TRBV4-1 CASSQATGGNGYTF TGCGCCAGCAGCCAGGCGACAGGGGGCAATGGCTACACCTTC
. TRBJ2-3 . TRBV10-3 CAISDGRGPTDTQYF TGTGCCATCAGTGACGGAAGGGGCCCCACAGATACGCAGTATTTT
TRBD1 TRBJ1-4 . TRBV7-9 CASRDRENEKLFF TGTGCCAGCAGAGACAGGGAGAATGAAAAACTGTTTTTT
TRBD2 TRBJ2-7 . TRBV28 CASTGLAGHEQYF TGTGCCAGCACTGGGCTAGCGGGGCACGAGCAGTACTTC
. TRBJ1-1 . TRBV21-1 CASTPGGTEAFF TGTGCCAGCACCCCAGGGGGCACTGAAGCTTTCTTT
. TRBJ1-6 . TRBV19 CASSMREDNSPLHF TGTGCCAGTAGTATGCGGGAGGACAATTCACCCCTCCACTTT
TRBD2 TRBJ2-1 . TRBV20-1 CSASSFSRLAGVGEQFF TGCAGTGCTAGTTCGTTCTCTAGGCTAGCGGGAGTAGGAGAGCAGTTCTTC
TRBD1 TRBJ1-2 once TRBV24-1 CATSDPGQGNYGYTF TGTGCCACCAGTGACCCGGGACAGGGGAACTATGGCTACACCTTC
TRBD2 TRBJ2-5 . TRBV9 CASSVSSGEETQYF TGTGCCAGCAGCGTTTCTAGCGGAGAAGAGACCCAGTACTTC
TRBD1 TRBJ1-1 . TRBV11-2 CASSLDAPTGEAFF TGTGCCAGCAGCTTAGACGCCCCGACAGGGGAAGCTTTCTTT
TRBD1 TRBJ1-2 . TRBV6-6 CASSPDRDRLWDGYTF TGTGCCAGCAGTCCCGACCGGGACAGGTTGTGGGATGGCTACACCTTC
TRBD1 TRBJ2-1 . TRBV24-1 CATSDSKKSNRGEQFF TGTGCCACCAGTGATTCCAAAAAGTCGAACAGGGGGGAGCAGTTCTTC
. TRBJ2-3 . TRBV19 CASSGQFYTDTQYF TGTGCCAGTAGTGGACAATTCTACACAGATACGCAGTATTTT
. TRBJ2-7 . TRBV18 CASSPKSHEQYF TGTGCCAGCTCACCGAAGAGCCACGAGCAGTACTTC
TRBD1 TRBJ2-3 . TRBV6-5 CASRRQGTDTQYF TGTGCCAGCAGGAGACAGGGGACAGATACGCAGTATTTT
. TRBJ1-1 . TRBV28 CASSLVQMNTEAFF TGTGCCAGCAGTTTGGTACAGATGAACACTGAAGCTTTCTTT
TRBD2 TRBJ2-1 . TRBV5-1 CASRPGLAESYNEQFF TGCGCCAGCAGACCGGGACTAGCGGAGTCCTACAATGAGCAGTTCTTC
. TRBJ2-5 . TRBV7-7 CASSLGSQETQYF TGTGCTAGCAGCTTAGGCAGTCAAGAGACCCAGTACTTC
TRBD2 TRBJ2-2 few TRBV2 CASSPGLAFGELFF TGTGCCAGCAGCCCCGGACTAGCGTTCGGGGAGCTGTTTTTT
TRBD2 TRBJ2-1 . TRBV3-1/TRBV3-2 CASSQYAGGMNEQFF TGTGCCAGCAGCCAATATGCGGGAGGGATGAATGAGCAGTTCTTC
. TRBJ1-1 . TRBV18 CASSSNPAGNTEAFF TGTGCCAGCTCATCGAACCCGGCAGGGAACACTGAAGCTTTCTTT
. TRBJ1-4 . TRBV29-1 CSAYQGDEKLFF TGCAGCGCCTATCAGGGCGATGAAAAACTGTTTTTT
TRBD1 TRBJ2-3 . TRBV27 CASSRQGTDTQYF TGTGCCAGCAGTCGACAGGGGACAGATACGCAGTATTTT
TRBD1 TRBJ2-1 . TRBV6-5 CASRGQGAYDEQFF TGTGCCAGCAGGGGTCAGGGGGCGTATGATGAGCAGTTCTTC
. TRBJ1-5 . TRBV28 CASSLTGNQPQHF TGTGCCAGCAGTCTAACAGGGAATCAGCCCCAGCATTTT
. TRBJ2-1 . TRBV6-2/TRBV6-3 CASIPTLGSSYNEQFF TGTGCCAGCATCCCGACCTTGGGGAGCTCCTACAATGAGCAGTTCTTC
. TRBJ1-2 . TRBV9 CASSVGGAINYGYTF TGTGCCAGCAGCGTAGGCGGGGCGATTAACTATGGCTACACCTTC
TRBD1 TRBJ2-2 . TRBV5-6 CASSQDRGRSNTGELFF TGTGCCAGCAGCCAGGACAGGGGGAGGTCGAACACCGGGGAGCTGTTTTTT
. TRBJ2-5 . TRBV12-3/TRBV12-4 CASSLRETQYF TGTGCCAGCAGTTTACGGGAGACCCAGTACTTC
TRBD2 TRBJ2-7 . TRBV6-2/TRBV6-3 CASSTPGGAYEQYF TGTGCCAGCAGCACCCCGGGGGGGGCCTACGAGCAGTACTTC
. TRBJ2-3 once TRBV5-4 CASNPQGSDTQYF TGTGCCAGCAATCCACAGGGATCAGATACGCAGTATTTT
TRBD1 TRBJ1-2 . TRBV6-1 CASSDRGPGNYGYTF TGTGCCAGCAGTGACAGGGGGCCAGGGAACTATGGCTACACCTTC
. TRBJ2-2 . TRBV6-6 CASSYEVNTGELFF TGTGCCAGCAGTTACGAGGTGAACACCGGGGAGCTGTTTTTT
. TRBJ2-5 few TRBV7-8 CASSRSPQETQYF TGTGCCAGCAGCCGGTCTCCCCAAGAGACCCAGTACTTC
TRBD1 TRBJ2-1 . TRBV2 CASSPGQGFNEQFF TGTGCCAGCAGTCCGGGACAGGGGTTCAATGAGCAGTTCTTC
. TRBJ2-2 . TRBV2 CASSEIGTITGELFF TGTGCCAGCAGTGAAATCGGGACAATCACCGGGGAGCTGTTTTTT
. TRBJ2-3 . TRBV2 CASSPASLLKQYF TGTGCCAGCAGCCCCGCCTCGCTACTAAAGCAGTATTTT
. TRBJ2-7 few TRBV24-1 CATGRSKYF TGTGCCACCGGAAGGAGCAAGTACTTC
. TRBJ1-2 . TRBV5-1 CASSLGDRGTYGYTF TGCGCCAGCAGCCTAGGGGATAGGGGGACCTATGGCTACACCTTC
. TRBJ1-5 . TRBV18 CASSTRDNNQPQHF TGTGCCAGCTCAACCCGGGACAACAATCAGCCCCAGCATTTT
TRBD2 TRBJ2-5 . TRBV9 CASSFSSGGQETQYF TGTGCCAGCAGCTTCTCTAGCGGGGGTCAAGAGACCCAGTACTTC
. TRBJ2-3 . TRBV24-1 CATSDLPGTGTDTQYF TGTGCCACCAGTGATTTGCCGGGGACTGGCACAGATACGCAGTATTTT
. TRBJ2-5 once TRBV28 CASSFYGSTTLVAQYF TGTGCCAGCAGTTTTTACGGAAGCACGACACTGGTGGCCCAGTACTTC
. TRBJ2-5 . TRBV5-4 CASSPGTRDETQYF TGTGCCAGCAGCCCCGGGACAAGGGACGAGACCCAGTACTTC
. TRBJ2-3 . TRBV4-3 CASSQALPSGRDSFTDTQYF TGCGCCAGCAGCCAAGCACTGCCCTCGGGCCGGGACTCTTTTACAGATACGCAGTATTTT
. TRBJ1-2 . TRBV7-3 CASSSNGEGGYGYTF TGTGCCAGCAGCAGTAACGGGGAAGGCGGCTATGGCTACACCTTC
TRBD1 TRBJ1-1 . TRBV14 CASRGQGFFTEAFF TGTGCCAGCAGGGGACAGGGGTTTTTCACTGAAGCTTTCTTT
TRBD2 TRBJ2-1 . TRBV11-2 CASSLVTLAGGEQFF TGTGCCAGCAGCTTAGTAACCCTAGCGGGGGGGGAGCAGTTCTTC